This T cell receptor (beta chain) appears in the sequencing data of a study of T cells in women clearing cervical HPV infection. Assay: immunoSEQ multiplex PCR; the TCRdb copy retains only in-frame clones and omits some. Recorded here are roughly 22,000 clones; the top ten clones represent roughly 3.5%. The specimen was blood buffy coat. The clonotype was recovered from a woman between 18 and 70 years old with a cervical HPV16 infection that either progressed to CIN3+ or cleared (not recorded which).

The sequenced CDR3 bases are TGTGCCAGCAGTTCCTATACAGGATCGGAGCTCTCCGGC. It specifies CASSSYTGSELSG. The entire CDR3 is CASSSYTGSELSGYTF. The chain uses TRBV27 and TRBJ1-2; possibly TRBD1 for D (5 bases). The read comes to an end 3 residues before the CDR3 does, leaving the germline J gene to fill in the end. CDR3 length equals 16 residues. Germline assignment: CDR1 MNHEY and CDR2 SMNVEV (reference sequence).